The present entry profiles one TCR beta chain with its context. CDR1 and CDR2 from the germline V gene are SNHLY and FYNNEI. The length of the CDR3 is 12 residues. V lost 8 bases, J lost 4 bases, and 4 bases stayed unmatched. This sample is part of a study of blood T cell repertoires in COVID-19. At the level of the study: Collection of acute and convalescent COVID-19 samples took place in the United States, Italy and Spain.

Under the authors' procedure: How many nucleated cells were present was estimated from reference gene primer amplification. Assay used: immunoSEQ multiplex PCR; TCRdb lists only in-frame clones, some missing. For V, J and clone size, that table is used; D and trimming come from the DNA. The sample lists 80,000 to 100,000 clones; 60% to 85% were seen once. The V gene is TRBV2, the J gene TRBJ1-1, with 7 bases identical to TRBD1. The sample taken for sequencing was peripheral blood. The TCR comes from a human donor in a cohort sampled during active COVID-19. CDR3 DNA sequence: TGTGCCAGCCTACAGGGGAGCACTGAAGCTTTCTTT. Encoded protein: CASLQGSTEAFF.